Listed here are 4 T cell receptor beta chains from one sample, sequenced in a study of T cell repertoires in cytomegalovirus infection. TCRdb passed the reads through MiXCR, listing each CDR3 protein once. Found here are over 450,000 distinct CDR3 sequences, about 10% of them singletons; the top ten hold roughly 10%. What was sequenced was PBMCs. These receptors were obtained from a human donor in good health (CMV status not recorded). Some clones in this sample may be carry-over from other donors' samples.

This clonotype was found a few times. The V call is TRBV14, the J call TRBJ1-2, with TRBD1 identical over 8 bases. The CDR3 extends over 14 amino acids. V lost 1 base and J lost 8; bases outside the gene matches: 6. The germline V gene has CDR1 SGHDN and CDR2 FVKESK. This CDR3 reads CASSQAGGFSGYTF. Here the CDR3 DNA reads TGTGCCAGCAGCCAAGCAGGGGGCTTCAGCGGCTACACCTTC.

This chain joins TRBV9 and TRBJ1-1; D may be TRBD1 (5 bases). Trimming stripped 3 bases from V and 5 bases from J, with 14 bases between. CDR1 and CDR2 (germline): SGDLS, YYNGEE. The CDR3 consists of 14 residues. CDR3 sequence reads: CASSEDLRGTEAFF. The CDR3 DNA sequence: TGTGCCAGCAGCGAGGACCTGAGGGGAACTGAAGCTTTCTTT.

This clonotype was seen a handful of times. The chain joins TRBV27 to TRBJ1-6, with 8 bases fitting TRBD1. The CDR3 is 15 residues long. V lost 8 bases, J lost 7 bases, and 10 bases stayed unmatched. Germline CDR1 MNHEY, CDR2 SMNVEV (reference sequence). The CDR3 nucleotides are TGTGCCAGCCAGCTTGGGACAGGCTGGAATTCACCCCTCCACTTT. Its protein product is CASQLGTGWNSPLHF.

The V gene is TRBV20-1, the J gene TRBJ2-1, with 8 nucleotides matching TRBD1. This CDR3 has 13 residues. The V gene end was trimmed by 5 bases and the J gene end by 5 bases; junction bases not matched to a gene: 5. Germline V gene data show CDR1 as DFQATT and CDR2 as SNEGSKA (reference sequence). This CDR3 reads CSAPGQVNNEQFF. In nucleotides, the CDR3 is TGCAGTGCTCCGGGACAGGTGAACAATGAGCAGTTCTTC.